Listed below are T cell receptor beta chains from one sample, sequenced in a study of OX40 agonist ivuxolimab in advanced cancers. The method was immunoSEQ multiplex PCR; TCRdb's version includes in-frame clones alone and lacks a portion of them. This sample carries around 71,000 clones, about 88% of them seen once, and the ten largest clones take around 1%. The material was CD4+ or CD8+ T cells sorted from blood, obtained in a trial of the OX40 agonist ivuxolimab. All receptors derive from an adult with an advanced solid tumor such as melanoma, head and neck, liver or kidney cancer. The CDR3 runs from the conserved cysteine through the conserved F or W. Each record gives: D gene, clone size, V gene, J gene, CDR3 protein, CDR3 DNA. D genes are given only for firm matches. Clone size is not always given. Where it is, it says once, few, many or a class for expanded clones.

d_gene: TRBD1
abundance: -
v_gene: TRBV5-1
j_gene: TRBJ2-1
CDR3aa: CASSGLTGIFSGGYNEQFF
CDR3nt: TGCGCCAGCAGCGGCTTGACAGGGATTTTTTCCGGTGGGTATAATGAGCAGTTCTTC

d_gene: -
abundance: once
v_gene: TRBV5-6
j_gene: TRBJ1-4
CDR3aa: CASSDLKAGEKLFF
CDR3nt: TGTGCCAGCAGCGATTTGAAGGCTGGGGAAAAACTGTTTTTT

d_gene: -
abundance: -
v_gene: TRBV5-4
j_gene: TRBJ2-2
CDR3aa: CASSRITGTSTGELFF
CDR3nt: TGTGCCAGCAGCCGTATAACCGGGACTTCTACCGGGGAGCTGTTTTTT

d_gene: -
abundance: -
v_gene: TRBV5-1
j_gene: TRBJ2-2
CDR3aa: CASLAPGNTGELFF
CDR3nt: TGCGCCAGCCTGGCCCCAGGGAACACCGGGGAGCTGTTTTTT

d_gene: TRBD2
abundance: -
v_gene: TRBV30
j_gene: TRBJ2-3
CDR3aa: CAWSRLAVGTDTQYF
CDR3nt: TGTGCCTGGAGTCGGCTAGCGGTGGGCACAGATACGCAGTATTTT

d_gene: TRBD2
abundance: -
v_gene: TRBV19
j_gene: TRBJ2-1
CDR3aa: CASSATSGSGGNEQFF
CDR3nt: TGTGCCAGTAGTGCGACTAGCGGGAGTGGTGGAAATGAGCAGTTCTTC

d_gene: TRBD1
abundance: once
v_gene: TRBV7-2
j_gene: TRBJ1-5
CDR3aa: CASSLEGGFGQPQHF
CDR3nt: TGTGCCAGCAGCTTAGAAGGGGGCTTTGGGCAGCCCCAGCATTTT

d_gene: -
abundance: -
v_gene: TRBV9
j_gene: TRBJ2-1
CDR3aa: CASGPKGGADNEQFF
CDR3nt: TGTGCCAGCGGACCCAAGGGCGGAGCGGACAATGAGCAGTTCTTC

d_gene: TRBD2
abundance: few
v_gene: TRBV7-8
j_gene: TRBJ2-6
CDR3aa: CASTRTSAGANVLTF
CDR3nt: TGTGCCAGCACCAGGACTAGCGCTGGGGCCAACGTCCTGACTTTC

d_gene: -
abundance: -
v_gene: TRBV6-1
j_gene: TRBJ1-2
CDR3aa: CASSEAPRVDGYTF
CDR3nt: TGTGCCAGCAGTGAAGCCCCCAGGGTCGATGGCTACACCTTC

d_gene: TRBD2
abundance: few
v_gene: TRBV14
j_gene: TRBJ2-3
CDR3aa: CASSRRASGRETSTDTQYF
CDR3nt: TGTGCCAGCAGCCGGCGGGCTAGCGGGAGGGAGACTAGCACAGATACGCAGTATTTT

d_gene: TRBD1
abundance: once
v_gene: TRBV4-3
j_gene: TRBJ1-2
CDR3aa: CASSGHNRGRYGYTF
CDR3nt: TGCGCCAGCAGCGGTCATAACAGGGGGAGGTATGGCTACACCTTC

d_gene: TRBD2
abundance: -
v_gene: TRBV5-6
j_gene: TRBJ2-7
CDR3aa: CASSPTSGLGQYF
CDR3nt: TGTGCCAGCAGCCCGACTAGCGGCCTCGGGCAGTACTTC

d_gene: TRBD2
abundance: -
v_gene: TRBV18
j_gene: TRBJ2-7
CDR3aa: CASSPQPAGVDEQYF
CDR3nt: TGTGCCAGCTCACCTCAACCAGCGGGAGTGGACGAGCAGTACTTC

d_gene: -
abundance: once
v_gene: TRBV19
j_gene: TRBJ2-2
CDR3aa: CATLQGNTGELFF
CDR3nt: TGTGCCACCTTACAGGGGAACACCGGGGAGCTGTTTTTT

d_gene: -
abundance: -
v_gene: TRBV19
j_gene: TRBJ2-1
CDR3aa: CASSRTHSGDEQFF
CDR3nt: TGTGCCAGTAGTAGGACCCACAGCGGCGATGAGCAGTTCTTC

d_gene: -
abundance: -
v_gene: TRBV2
j_gene: TRBJ2-4
CDR3aa: CASRGSIQYF
CDR3nt: TGTGCCAGCAGAGGTAGCATTCAGTACTTC